The next 18 T cell receptor beta chains were all read from a single sample in a study of blood T cell repertoires in COVID-19. Clones were read by immunoSEQ multiplex PCR, and TCRdb kept only the in-frame ones, dropping some. The data contain some 390,000 clones, about 87% of them singletons. The sequenced sample consisted of peripheral blood. These receptors all come from a woman aged 55-75 years with COVID-19, enrolled during active disease.

The count of this clone is one. This sequence joins TRBV5-1 and TRBJ1-6; TRBD1 is a possible D gene (5 bases). Trimming took 6 bases from V and 7 from J, leaving 20 bases between them. The CDR3 runs to 16 residues. Germline CDR1 SGHRS, CDR2 YFSETQ. The CDR3 bases are TGCGCCAGCAACCCCGGGACTCCTTCGGGGAATTCACCCCTCCACTTT. Its protein product is CASNPGTPSGNSPLHF.

The rearrangement joins TRBV5-1 to TRBJ2-7; a weak D match, TRBD1 (6 bases). Looked up from germline, CDR1 is SGHRS and CDR2 is YFSETQ. Trimming left V 3 bases short and J 3 bases short, with 10 bases between. CDR3 length equals 13 residues. The CDR3 DNA reads as TGCGCCAGCAGCTCTACAGGGTTCTACGAGCAGTACTTC. Protein product: CASSSTGFYEQYF.

This chain links TRBV6-6 with TRBJ1-6; D unresolved. The CDR3 length is 14 residues. Germline lookup yields CDR1 MNHNY and CDR2 SVGAGI (reference sequence). Trimming stripped 0 bases from V and 7 bases from J, with 7 bases between. The CDR3 region has the DNA TGTGCCAGCAGTTACTCGATAGAGAATTCACCCCTCCACTTT. It encodes CASSYSIENSPLHF.

This clone was detected only once. This chain joins TRBV6-5 and TRBJ2-7; perhaps TRBD1 as D (5 bases). In germline, CDR1 is MNHEY, CDR2 SVGAGI. The CDR3 is made up of 13 amino acids. Trimming removed 8 bases from V and 2 bases from J, with 13 bases in between. In nucleotides, the CDR3 is TGTGCCAGCGGTACAGGAGCTACCTACGAGCAGTACTTC. Translating it yields CASGTGATYEQYF.

V is TRBV7-2 and J is TRBJ2-1; 8 bases fit TRBD2. Germline lookup yields CDR1 SGHTA and CDR2 FQGNSA. CDR3 length: 15 amino acids. Trimming at V came to 1 base and at J to 10 bases, leaving 9 bases not matched to a gene. CDR3 sequence reads: CASSLVPGGVPEQFF. The CDR3 DNA sequence: TGTGCCAGCAGCTTAGTACCGGGGGGGGTCCCCGAGCAGTTCTTC. The whole variable domain, remainder taken from reference TRBV7-2 and TRBJ2-1, is GAGVSQSPSNKVTEKGKDVELRCDPISGHTALYWYRQSLGQGLEFLIYFQGNSAPDKSGLPSDRFSAERTGGSVSTLTIQRTQQEDSAVYLCASSLVPGGVPEQFFGPGTRLTVL.

This chain links TRBV2 with TRBJ2-7, with 7 bases identical to TRBD1. Looked up from germline, CDR1 is SNHLY and CDR2 is FYNNEI. This CDR3 is built from 14 residues. The V segment lost 7 bases and the J segment 6 bases; nucleotides outside the gene matches: 12. Here the CDR3 reads CASTPPRGTAEQYF. CDR3 DNA sequence: TGTGCCAGCACCCCCCCCAGGGGGACGGCCGAGCAGTACTTC. Supplemented by reference TRBV2 and TRBJ2-7, the full variable domain reads EPEVTQTPSHQVTQMGQEVILRCVPISNHLYFYWYRQILGQKVEFLVSFYNNEISEKSEIFDDQFSVERPDGSNFTLKIRSTKLEDSAMYFCASTPPRGTAEQYFGPGTRLTVT.

The V and J genes are TRBV4-1 and TRBJ1-4, with D possibly TRBD1 on 6 matching bases. Germline V gene lookup returns CDR1 MGHRA and CDR2 YSYEKL. V dropped 1 base and J dropped 0 bases, with 15 bases sitting between them. The CDR3 covers 18 residues. CDR3 amino acids: CASSQVPTGSSTNEKLFF. CDR3 DNA sequence: TGCGCCAGCAGCCAAGTACCGACAGGTTCGTCAACTAATGAAAAACTGTTTTTT.

With regard to this clone: It is likely a read error, because the conserved phenylalanine at the end of the CDR3 is missing. It is unclear where the CDR3 begins or ends on the DNA, so no DNA is shown, and the CDR3 is as TCRdb lists it. This CDR3 is CASTPGGQGAS. The rearrangement uses TRBV21-1 and TRBJ1-6; the D call of TRBD1 is as the table states it, not checked on the DNA. TRBV21-1 is marked as a pseudogene. With termini counted, the CDR3 has 11 amino acids.

This clone was seen a few times. The chain is built from TRBV2 and TRBJ2-2; D remains unclear. Germline CDR1 reads SNHLY; CDR2 reads FYNNEI. The CDR3 runs to 13 residues. Between the trimmed V and J ends, which lost 4 bases and 5 bases, there was a span of 8 bases. The CDR3 protein is CASSVVSTGELFF. The CDR3 region has the DNA TGTGCCAGCAGTGTGGTCAGTACCGGGGAGCTGTTTTTT.

V and J are TRBV19 and TRBJ2-3; D gene unclear. The CDR3 length is 15 residues. V was pared by 1 base and J by 2 bases, with 10 bases between. Germline V gene data show CDR1 as LNHDA and CDR2 as SQIVND (reference sequence). CDR3 in amino acids: CASSIGKLHTDTQYF. Written as DNA, the CDR3 is TGTGCCAGTAGTATAGGCAAGCTCCACACAGATACGCAGTATTTT.

The CDR3 bases are TGTGCCAGCAGCTTGGGGGGCGCAGGGGAAGAGACCCAGTACTTC. Protein: CASSLGGAGEETQYF. The chain has TRBV5-4 and TRBJ2-5; maybe TRBD1 (6 bases). Deletions cut 0 bases from V and 3 bases from J, with 12 bases between. This CDR3 comprises 15 residues. Germline V lookup: CDR1 SGHNT, CDR2 YYREEE (reference sequence).

The chain carries TRBV6-2 or TRBV6-3 and TRBJ1-2, with D tentatively TRBD1 (6 bases). Trimming left V 0 bases short and J 4 bases short, with 9 bases between. CDR3 length equals 14 residues. Germline CDR1 is MNHEY and CDR2 is SVGEGT. The CDR3 loop reads CASSYSTGFYGYTF. CDR3 sequence (DNA): TGTGCCAGCAGTTACTCAACAGGGTTCTATGGCTACACCTTC.

This rearrangement joins TRBV23-1 to TRBJ1-1, with D maybe TRBD1 (5 bases). TRBV23-1 is sorted into the ORF group, with uncertain function. The CDR3 runs to 16 residues. V was clipped by 0 bases and J by 1 base, with 12 bases between them. The CDR3 region is CASSQSGQLKNTEAFF. The CDR3 DNA follows: TGCGCCAGCAGTCAATCGGGGCAGCTTAAGAACACTGAAGCTTTCTTT.

This chain joins TRBV7-3 and TRBJ1-1; TRBD1 matches at 7 bases. CDR3 length: 15 amino acids. Germline loops: CDR1 SGHTA, CDR2 FQGTGA. Unmatched junction bases numbered 5, after V lost 0 bases and J lost 4 bases. CDR3 loop: CASSLTATGATEAFF. The CDR3 bases are TGTGCCAGCAGCTTAACCGCAACAGGGGCCACTGAAGCTTTCTTT.

The J gene is TRBJ1-1, the V gene TRBV7-2; no clear D gene. There are 13 residues in the CDR3. V was shortened by 4 bases and J by 2 bases, with 8 bases between the two germline ends. CDR1 and CDR2 (germline): SGHTA, FQGNSA. Here the CDR3 DNA reads TGTGCCAGCAGCTGGGCTGACAACACTGAAGCTTTCTTT. Its protein product is CASSWADNTEAFF. Complete variable domain (other parts from reference TRBV7-2 and TRBJ1-1): GAGVSQSPSNKVTEKGKDVELRCDPISGHTALYWYRQSLGQGLEFLIYFQGNSAPDKSGLPSDRFSAERTGGSVSTLTIQRTQQEDSAVYLCASSWADNTEAFFGQGTRLTVV.

V usage is TRBV3-1 (or the pseudogene TRBV3-2) and J usage is TRBJ2-7; 8 positions match TRBD2. This CDR3 comprises 15 residues. V gave up 5 bases and J gave up 5 bases; unmatched junction bases: 11. Germline CDR1 reads LGHDT; CDR2 reads YNNKEL (reference sequence). The CDR3 coding sequence is TGTGCCAGCAGCTCTCAGCGGGGGAATCGGGACGAGCAGTACTTC. This sequence encodes CASSSQRGNRDEQYF.

The rearrangement uses TRBV24-1 and TRBJ1-2, with 8 bases lining up with TRBD1. Looked up from germline, CDR1 is KGHDR and CDR2 is SFDVKD. The CDR3 loop spans 15 amino acids. V lost 3 bases, J lost 4 bases, and 6 bases stayed unmatched. This CDR3 reads CATSDRTGTAYGYTF. In DNA, the CDR3 is TGTGCCACCAGTGATCGGACAGGGACGGCCTATGGCTACACCTTC.

This clone turned up a few times. This sequence joins TRBV18 and TRBJ1-4, with D perhaps TRBD1 (5 bases). The CDR3 totals 16 residues. Germline values: CDR1 KGHSH, CDR2 LQKENI. With 0 bases removed from V and 7 bases from J, the gap between germline ends came to 15 bases. The CDR3 nucleotides are TGTGCCAGCTCACCACCGAAGGGCAGGGATGGTGAAAAACTGTTTTTT. Translated: CASSPPKGRDGEKLFF. The whole variable domain, filled in from reference TRBV18 and TRBJ1-4, reads NAGVMQNPRHLVRRRGQEARLRCSPMKGHSHVYWYRQLPEEGLKFMVYLQKENIIDESGMPKERFSAEFPKEGPSILRIQQVVRGDSAAYFCASSPPKGRDGEKLFFGSGTQLSVL.